Shown below are 21 T cell receptor beta chains from a single sample sequenced in a study of CD8 T cells in Susac syndrome. After extraction with the RNeasy kit, roughly 0.5 to 1 ug of the RNA was reverse transcribed using random hexamers. TCRdb reprocessed the immunoSEQ multiplex PCR reads with MiXCR, giving one entry per CDR3 protein. The table includes about 200,000 distinct CDR3 sequences, roughly 95% detected once. The source material was CD4+ T cells from PBMCs. These receptors originate from a human donor with multiple sclerosis.

The chain is built from TRBV27 and TRBJ1-2; D might be TRBD1 (5 bases). The germline V and J ends were trimmed by 5 bases and 3 bases, with 16 bases remaining between them. This CDR3 has 15 residues. Germline loops: CDR1 MNHEY, CDR2 SMNVEV (reference sequence). CDR3 amino acids: CASSPSGGVDYGYTF. The CDR3 region has the DNA TGTGCCAGCAGTCCGAGTGGAGGGGTGGACTATGGCTACACCTTC.

J is TRBJ1-6 and V is TRBV3-1; D not certain. V was trimmed by 0 bases and J by 10 bases, leaving 7 bases between them. CDR1 is LGHDT and CDR2 is YNNKEL in the germline V gene (reference sequence). The CDR3 length is 13 residues. As DNA, the CDR3 is TGTGCCAGCAGCCAAGAGAGGATATCACCCCTCCACTTT. This codes for CASSQERISPLHF.

The chain is built from TRBV6-2 or TRBV6-3 and TRBJ2-7; no firm D call. Looked up from germline, CDR1 is MNHEY and CDR2 is SVGEGT. CDR3 size: 11 residues. V lost 6 bases and J lost 3, with 6 bases in between. The CDR3 sequence is CASSQVYEQYF. As DNA, the CDR3 is TGTGCCAGCAGCCAGGTCTACGAGCAGTACTTC.

The chain couples TRBV20-1 to TRBJ1-5; TRBD1 matches at 7 bases. V shed 6 bases and J 7 bases; nucleotides not matched to a gene: 15. Germline CDR1 DFQATT, CDR2 SNEGSKA (reference sequence). The CDR3 spans 15 residues. CDR3 in DNA: TGCAGTGCCCTAGACTTGACAGGGACGAGCCAGCCCCAGCATTTT. Translated: CSALDLTGTSQPQHF.

The rearrangement uses TRBV29-1 and TRBJ1-1; TRBD1 is a possible D gene (5 bases). The CDR3 is 14 amino acids. The germline V and J ends were trimmed by 4 bases and 2 bases, with 14 bases remaining between them. Per the germline V gene, CDR1 is SQVTM and CDR2 is ANQGSEA. CDR3 sequence reads: CSVVGGSLNTEAFF. Written as DNA, the CDR3 is TGCAGCGTTGTTGGGGGGTCATTAAACACTGAAGCTTTCTTT.

The V call is TRBV3-1, the J call TRBJ2-3; 8 bases are a match to TRBD2. This CDR3 is 15 amino acids long. Per the germline V gene, CDR1 is LGHDT and CDR2 is YNNKEL (reference sequence). Trimming removed 1 base from V and 3 bases from J; junction bases left unmatched: 3. In nucleotides, the CDR3 is TGTGCCAGCAGCCAAGTTGCGGGGGGAACAGATACGCAGTATTTT. Protein product: CASSQVAGGTDTQYF.

This chain connects TRBV9 to TRBJ2-2; the match to TRBD1 covers 9 bases. The CDR3 runs 17 residues. The V segment lost 2 bases and the J segment 0 bases; nucleotides outside the gene matches: 5. The germline CDR1 and CDR2 sequences are SGDLS and YYNGEE. As DNA, the CDR3 is TGTGCCAGCAGCGTCTTACAGGGGGCGACGAACACCGGGGAGCTGTTTTTT. Encoded protein: CASSVLQGATNTGELFF. The whole variable domain, remainder taken from reference TRBV9 and TRBJ2-2, is DSGVTQTPKHLITATGQRVTLRCSPRSGDLSVYWYQQSLDQGLQFLIQYYNGEERAKGNILERFSAQQFPDLHSELNLSSLELGDSALYFCASSVLQGATNTGELFFGEGSRLTVL.

This chain links TRBV6-5 with TRBJ2-7; tentatively, D is TRBD1 (6 bases). V shed 6 bases and J shed 1 base, with 13 bases lying between them. The CDR3 consists of 14 residues. CDR1 MNHEY and CDR2 SVGAGI come from the germline V gene. The CDR3 bases are TGTGCCAGCAGCGGACAGCCTCCTTCCTACGAGCAGTACTTC. Translating gives CASSGQPPSYEQYF.

This sequence joins TRBV27 and TRBJ2-3; D is undetermined. The germline V gene encodes CDR1 MNHEY and CDR2 SMNVEV (reference sequence). Trimming left V 0 bases short and J 2 bases short, with 6 bases between. The CDR3 covers 14 residues. CDR3 sequence (DNA): TGTGCCAGCAGTTTATCTGCTACCACAGATACGCAGTATTTT. Residues: CASSLSATTDTQYF.

V usage is TRBV18 and J usage is TRBJ1-5; the match to TRBD1 covers 7 bases. V trimming: 5 bases; J trimming: 5 bases; junction bases outside the gene matches: 6. The CDR3 runs to 14 residues. Germline V lookup: CDR1 KGHSH, CDR2 LQKENI. The CDR3 region has the DNA TGTGCCAGCTCAAGACAGGGAGGAGATCAGCCCCAGCATTTT. Protein product: CASSRQGGDQPQHF.

This clonotype has just a few counts. The chain combines TRBV29-1 with TRBJ2-7; D gene ambiguous. The V and J ends lost 4 bases and 6 bases respectively, with 19 bases between them. The CDR3 extends over 14 amino acids. Germline V gene data show CDR1 as SQVTM and CDR2 as ANQGSEA. DNA for the CDR3: TGCAGCGTTGGCTCGCTGAACAGTGGCAGCGAGCAGTACTTC. This translates into CSVGSLNSGSEQYF.

The CDR3 protein is CASSVDLGPYGYTF. The CDR3 DNA is TGTGCCAGCAGCGTAGATTTGGGACCCTATGGCTACACCTTC. This rearrangement joins TRBV9 to TRBJ1-2; perhaps TRBD1 as D (5 bases). The germline V gene encodes CDR1 SGDLS and CDR2 YYNGEE. CDR3 length equals 14 residues. Trimming left V 0 bases short and J 4 bases short, with 10 bases between.

This sequence joins TRBV13 and TRBJ2-4; 7 nucleotides match TRBD1. Germline lookup yields CDR1 PRHDT and CDR2 FYEKMQ (reference sequence). This CDR3 is built from 15 residues. Losses at the gene ends were 2 bases for V and 5 bases for J; bases not matched to a gene: 6. The CDR3: CASSLSRTGQNIQYF. In DNA form, the CDR3 reads TGTGCCAGCAGCTTAAGTCGGACAGGTCAAAACATTCAGTACTTC. The complete variable domain, with remaining parts taken from reference TRBV13 and TRBJ2-4, reads AAGVIQSPRHLIKEKRETATLKCYPIPRHDTVYWYQQGPGQDPQFLISFYEKMQSDKGSIPDRFSAQQFSDYHSELNMSSLELGDSALYFCASSLSRTGQNIQYFGAGTRLSVL.

The chain recombines TRBV15 with TRBJ2-3, with a weak D call TRBD2 (5 bases). The germline V and J ends were trimmed by 0 bases and 5 bases, with 9 bases remaining between them. Germline CDR1 is LNHNV and CDR2 is YYDKDF (reference sequence). The CDR3 has 14 residues. CDR3 protein: CATSRDRAGDTQYF. The CDR3 nucleotides read TGTGCCACCAGCAGAGATAGGGCGGGAGATACGCAGTATTTT.

The chain couples TRBV29-1 to TRBJ2-7; maybe TRBD2 (6 bases). From germline, CDR1 is SQVTM and CDR2 ANQGSEA. This CDR3 is built from 14 residues. The ends were cut back, 3 bases at V and 0 bases at J, with 12 bases in the middle. CDR3 protein: CSVDGAGSSYEQYF. The CDR3 nucleotides read TGCAGCGTTGATGGGGCGGGAAGCTCCTACGAGCAGTACTTC.

The J gene is TRBJ2-1, the V gene TRBV6-2 or TRBV6-3; 9 nucleotides align to TRBD1. Germline values: CDR1 MNHEY, CDR2 SVGEGT. V trimming: 5 bases; J trimming: 4 bases; junction bases outside the gene matches: 9. There are 16 residues in the CDR3. CDR3 in amino acids: CASSRLPGTGYNEQFF. CDR3 sequence (DNA): TGTGCCAGCAGTCGACTCCCCGGGACAGGGTACAATGAGCAGTTCTTC.

The chain carries TRBV9 and TRBJ2-2; D possibly matches TRBD1 or TRBD2 (5 bases each). This CDR3 comprises 16 residues. From germline, CDR1 is SGDLS and CDR2 YYNGEE. Trimming removed 0 bases from V and 1 base from J, with 10 bases in between. The CDR3 sequence: CASSVGGVGNTGELFF. In nucleotides, the CDR3 is TGTGCCAGCAGCGTAGGAGGGGTGGGGAACACCGGGGAGCTGTTTTTT.

The chain uses TRBV15 and TRBJ1-1; TRBD1 agrees at 10 bases. The CDR3 is 20 amino acids. J was trimmed by 8 bases and V by 0 bases; bases with no gene match: 21. Germline V CDR1 and CDR2: LNHNV, YYDKDF (reference sequence). As DNA, the CDR3 is TGTGCCACCAGCAGAGAATTTGTTTGGTTGGGACAGGGGCACACCGACGAAGCTTTCTTT. Translation: CATSREFVWLGQGHTDEAFF. The full variable domain, its missing parts supplied by reference TRBV15 and TRBJ1-1, is DAMVIQNPRYQVTQFGKPVTLSCSQTLNHNVMYWYQQKSSQAPKLLFHYYDKDFNNEADTPDNFQSRRPNTSFCFLDIRSPGLGDTAMYLCATSREFVWLGQGHTDEAFFGQGTRLTVV.

Here the CDR3 reads CASSLAARPGTGLGDYGYTF. CDR3 nucleotides: TGTGCCAGCAGTTTGGCGGCCCGTCCCGGGACAGGGTTGGGGGACTATGGCTACACCTTC. The chain couples TRBV27 to TRBJ1-2, with 9 positions matching TRBD1. Germline CDR1 reads MNHEY; CDR2 reads SMNVEV (reference sequence). CDR3 length: 20 residues. Trimming cost V 3 bases and J 3 bases; bases outside gene matches: 20.

This chain uses TRBV20-1 with TRBJ1-1; perhaps TRBD1 as D (6 bases). Germline V gives CDR1 DFQATT, CDR2 SNEGSKA (reference sequence). The CDR3 is 18 residues long. V dropped 6 bases and J dropped 5 bases, with 31 bases sitting between them. CDR3 region: CSARKGGGLDYLSTEAFF. The DNA for the CDR3 is TGCAGTGCGCGAAAAGGGGGAGGGTTGGATTACTTGAGTACTGAAGCTTTCTTT.

V usage is TRBV3-1 and J usage is TRBJ1-5; 7 positions agree with TRBD1. Per germline, CDR1 LGHDT and CDR2 YNNKEL (reference sequence). The V gene end was trimmed by 3 bases and the J gene end by 7 bases; junction bases not matched to a gene: 6. The CDR3 is 14 residues long. The CDR3, as DNA: TGTGCCAGCAGCCATCGACAGGGATCCCAGCCCCAGCATTTT. The encoded protein is CASSHRQGSQPQHF.